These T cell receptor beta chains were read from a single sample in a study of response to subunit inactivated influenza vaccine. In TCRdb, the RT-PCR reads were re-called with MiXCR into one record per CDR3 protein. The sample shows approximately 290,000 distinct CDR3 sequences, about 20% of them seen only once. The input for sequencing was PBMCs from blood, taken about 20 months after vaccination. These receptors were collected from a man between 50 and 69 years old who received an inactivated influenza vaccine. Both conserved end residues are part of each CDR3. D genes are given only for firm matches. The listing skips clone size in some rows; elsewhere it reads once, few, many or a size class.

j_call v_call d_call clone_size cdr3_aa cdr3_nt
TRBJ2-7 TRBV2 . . CASSEAGFEQYF TGTGCCAGCAGTGAAGCAGGTTTCGAGCAGTACTTC
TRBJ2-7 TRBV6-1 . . CASSEYREYSYEQYF TGTGCCAGCAGTGAATACAGGGAATATTCCTACGAGCAGTACTTC
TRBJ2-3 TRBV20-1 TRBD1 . CSANQPPGTGGDTQYF TGCAGTGCAAACCAACCGCCCGGGACAGGGGGAGATACGCAGTATTTT
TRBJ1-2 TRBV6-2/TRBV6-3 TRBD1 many CASTRDSSYGYTF TGTGCCAGCACCCGGGACAGTTCCTATGGCTACACCTTC
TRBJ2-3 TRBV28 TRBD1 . CASNRGRADTQYF TGTGCCAGCAATAGGGGGCGGGCAGATACGCAGTATTTT
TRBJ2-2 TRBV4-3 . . CASSHGPSIQTGELFF TGCGCCAGCAGCCACGGACCGTCAATACAGACCGGGGAGCTGTTTTTT
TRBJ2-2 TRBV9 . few CASSASTGELFF TGTGCCAGCAGCGCCTCCACCGGGGAGCTGTTTTTT
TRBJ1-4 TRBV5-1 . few CASSTLQGFVFRGNEKLFF TGCGCCAGCAGCACACTACAGGGTTTCGTATTTAGGGGTAATGAAAAACTGTTTTTT
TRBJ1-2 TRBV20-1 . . CARAQAPVPNYGYTF TGCGCCCGGGCCCAGGCCCCCGTCCCAAACTATGGCTACACCTTC
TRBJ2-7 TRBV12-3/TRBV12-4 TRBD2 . CASSLVGGYYEQYF TGTGCCAGCAGTTTAGTGGGGGGGTACTACGAGCAGTACTTC
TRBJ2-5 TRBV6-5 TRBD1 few CASSYSTGSGETQYF TGTGCCAGCAGTTACTCGACAGGGTCTGGAGAGACCCAGTACTTC
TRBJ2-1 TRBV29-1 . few CSVETGIAYNEQFF TGCAGCGTTGAAACGGGAATCGCCTACAATGAGCAGTTCTTC
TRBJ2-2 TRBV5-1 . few CASSLRDIHTGELFF TGCGCCAGCAGCCTCCGGGACATCCACACCGGGGAGCTGTTTTTT
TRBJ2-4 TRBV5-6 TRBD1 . CASSFGTARRLAKNIQYF TGTGCCAGCAGCTTTGGGACAGCCAGACGTCTAGCCAAAAACATTCAGTACTTC
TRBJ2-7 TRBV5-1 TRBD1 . CASSVDRVPMNEQYF TGCGCCAGCAGCGTAGACAGGGTCCCTATGAACGAGCAGTACTTC
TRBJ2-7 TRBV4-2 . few CASSFPQGHQDEQYF TGTGCCAGCAGCTTTCCACAGGGCCACCAAGACGAGCAGTACTTC
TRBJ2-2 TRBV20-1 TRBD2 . CSGTSGLAGTGELFF TGCAGTGGAACGTCTGGACTAGCGGGAACCGGGGAGCTGTTTTTT
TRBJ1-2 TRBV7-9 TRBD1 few CASSRGTGNGYTF TGTGCCAGCAGCCGAGGGACAGGGAATGGCTACACCTTC
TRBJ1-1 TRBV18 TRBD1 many CASSPFQGAGTEAFF TGTGCCAGCTCACCGTTCCAGGGGGCGGGTACTGAAGCTTTCTTT
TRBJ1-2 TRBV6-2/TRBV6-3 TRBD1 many CASSYPGQGAGDGYTF TGTGCCAGCAGTTACCCGGGACAGGGGGCCGGTGATGGCTACACCTTC
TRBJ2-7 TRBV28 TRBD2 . CASSSPSGGSYEQYF TGTGCCAGCAGTTCCCCTAGCGGGGGTTCCTACGAGCAGTACTTC
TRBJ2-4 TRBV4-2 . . CASSQSSGAKNIQYF TGTGCCAGCAGCCAATCAAGCGGGGCCAAAAACATTCAGTACTTC
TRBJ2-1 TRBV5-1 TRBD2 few CASSLVGLAHLSPDNEQFF TGCGCCAGCAGCTTGGTGGGACTAGCCCATCTATCCCCCGACAATGAGCAGTTCTTC
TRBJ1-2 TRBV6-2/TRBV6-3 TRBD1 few CASSGYRGRMDGYTF TGTGCCAGCAGTGGATACAGGGGGCGAATGGATGGCTACACCTTC
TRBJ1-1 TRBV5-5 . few CASSQEPPPGNTEAFF TGTGCCAGCAGCCAAGAACCCCCCCCAGGAAACACTGAAGCTTTCTTT
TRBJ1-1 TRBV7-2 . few CASSLLPGGTEAFF TGTGCCAGCAGCTTACTCCCCGGGGGTACTGAAGCTTTCTTT
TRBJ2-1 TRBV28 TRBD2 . CASSYSGLANNEQFF TGTGCCAGCAGTTATTCGGGACTAGCGAACAATGAGCAGTTCTTC
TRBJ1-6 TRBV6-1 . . CASSPGTGFSPLHF TGTGCCAGCAGCCCTGGGACGGGGTTCTCACCCCTCCACTTT
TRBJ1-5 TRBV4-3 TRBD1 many CASSQDLGGGGQPQHF TGCGCCAGCAGCCAAGATCTAGGGGGCGGAGGTCAGCCCCAGCATTTT
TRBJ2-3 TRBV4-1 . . CASSPLAVGGLTDTQYF TGCGCCAGCAGCCCTCTAGCGGTGGGGGGGCTAACAGATACGCAGTATTTT
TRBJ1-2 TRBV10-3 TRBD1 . CAAKPGQGAYGYTF TGTGCCGCAAAACCGGGACAGGGGGCATATGGCTACACCTTC
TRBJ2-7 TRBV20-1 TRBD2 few CSVRRTSGRTFEQYF TGCAGTGTTAGACGGACTAGCGGGAGGACGTTCGAGCAGTACTTC
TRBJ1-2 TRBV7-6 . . CASSWKGAYGYTF TGTGCCAGCAGCTGGAAGGGTGCCTATGGCTACACCTTC
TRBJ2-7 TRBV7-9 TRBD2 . CASSDGTSGRATYEQYF TGTGCCAGCAGCGATGGGACTAGCGGGAGGGCCACCTACGAGCAGTACTTC
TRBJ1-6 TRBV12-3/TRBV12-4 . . CASSRGRNSYNSPLHF TGTGCCAGCAGTAGGGGACGGAACTCCTATAATTCACCCCTCCACTTT
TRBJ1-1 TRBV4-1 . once CASSQEWALPEAFF TGCGCCAGCAGCCAAGAATGGGCCCTCCCTGAAGCTTTCTTT
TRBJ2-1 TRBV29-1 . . CSVDLFAQVFNEQFF TGCAGCGTTGATTTATTCGCCCAGGTCTTCAATGAGCAGTTCTTC
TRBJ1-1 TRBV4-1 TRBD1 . CASSQDQGQTGGYTEAFF TGCGCCAGCAGCCAAGATCAAGGTCAAACAGGGGGGTACACTGAAGCTTTCTTT
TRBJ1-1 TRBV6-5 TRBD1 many CASSSGVDRVAFF TGTGCCAGCAGTTCGGGCGTTGACAGGGTAGCTTTCTTT
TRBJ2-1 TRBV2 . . CASSESGVRISYNEQFF TGTGCCAGCAGTGAAAGTGGAGTCCGAATTTCCTACAATGAGCAGTTCTTC
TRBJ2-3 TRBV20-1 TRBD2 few CSVGLAGPGGDTQYF TGCAGTGTTGGCCTAGCGGGCCCCGGGGGAGATACGCAGTATTTT
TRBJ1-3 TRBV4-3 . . CASSQDSFTGNTIYF TGCGCCAGCAGCCAAGACTCATTTACTGGAAACACCATATATTTT
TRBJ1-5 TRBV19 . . CASSIAGRGNQPQHF TGTGCCAGTAGTATTGCGGGGAGAGGCAATCAGCCCCAGCATTTT
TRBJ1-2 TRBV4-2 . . CASSQATRADDYTF TGTGCCAGCAGCCAAGCGACCCGGGCGGATGACTACACCTTC
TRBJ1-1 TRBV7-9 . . CASSSAPEAFF TGTGCCAGCAGCTCGGCCCCTGAAGCTTTCTTT
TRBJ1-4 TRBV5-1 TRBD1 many CASSSNRPGQGEKLFF TGCGCCAGCAGCTCCAACCGGCCGGGACAGGGGGAAAAACTGTTTTTT
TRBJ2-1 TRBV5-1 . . CASSRGGDSYNEQFF TGCGCCAGCAGCCGGGGCGGGGACTCCTACAATGAGCAGTTCTTC
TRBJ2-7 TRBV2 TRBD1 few CASSVGQGIYEQYF TGTGCCAGCAGTGTAGGACAGGGGATCTACGAGCAGTACTTC
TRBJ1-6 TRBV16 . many CASSQDRTANHSPLHF TGTGCCAGCAGCCAAGACCGGACAGCAAACCATTCACCCCTCCACTTT
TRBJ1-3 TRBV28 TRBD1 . CASSSPGTGSGNTIYF TGTGCCAGCAGTTCCCCCGGGACAGGCTCTGGAAACACCATATATTTT
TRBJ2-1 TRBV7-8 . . CASSLDGSHFDEQFF TGTGCCAGCAGCTTAGACGGGAGTCATTTCGATGAGCAGTTCTTC
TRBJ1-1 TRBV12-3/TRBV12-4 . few CASRPTLVTNTEAFF TGTGCCAGCAGACCGACATTAGTTACGAACACTGAAGCTTTCTTT
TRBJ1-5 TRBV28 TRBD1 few CASSPGDRGWEPQHF TGTGCCAGCAGTCCCGGGGACAGGGGATGGGAGCCCCAGCATTTT
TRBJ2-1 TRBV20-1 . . CSAESQPDEQFF TGCAGTGCAGAGTCCCAACCGGATGAGCAGTTCTTC
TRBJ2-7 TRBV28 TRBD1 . CASSPTGAFDEQYF TGTGCCAGCAGTCCTACAGGGGCATTCGACGAGCAGTACTTC
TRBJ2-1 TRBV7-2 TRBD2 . CASSLGLAGENEQFF TGTGCCAGCAGCTTAGGACTAGCGGGAGAGAATGAGCAGTTCTTC
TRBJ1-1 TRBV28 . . CAIRVNTEAFF TGTGCCATCCGAGTCAACACTGAAGCTTTCTTT